The 22 T cell receptor beta chains listed next were all sequenced from one sample in a study of blood T cell repertoires in COVID-19. Sequencing was performed with immunoSEQ multiplex PCR; in TCRdb, only in-frame clones are kept and a portion is missing. The sample holds over 250,000 clones, about 93% seen once. Sequenced input: PBMCs or T cells enriched from blood (not recorded which). The receptors originated from a woman in her twenties or thirties who had recovered from COVID-19.

The chain couples TRBV18 to TRBJ2-1; D possibly corresponds to TRBD1 (5 bases). The CDR3 spans 18 residues. Germline values: CDR1 KGHSH, CDR2 LQKENI. The V end was cut by 0 bases, the J end by 3 bases, with 18 bases between. CDR3 sequence reads: CASSPPRGQGFSYNEQFF. The CDR3 bases are TGTGCCAGCTCACCACCAAGGGGCCAAGGGTTTAGCTACAATGAGCAGTTCTTC.

The genes are TRBV3-1 (or the pseudogene TRBV3-2) and TRBJ2-3; no definite D call. V lost 1 base and J 5 bases, leaving 10 bases between the germline ends. Germline V gene lookup returns CDR1 LGHDT and CDR2 YNNKEL (reference sequence). The CDR3 covers 14 residues. The DNA of the CDR3 is TGTGCCAGCAGCCAAGGGGCTATGAAAGATACGCAGTATTTT. Its translation is CASSQGAMKDTQYF.

This rearrangement joins TRBV15 to TRBJ1-1, with 8 bases aligning to TRBD1. The CDR3 is 16 amino acids. After removal of 1 base from V and 0 bases from J, the junction contained 4 bases not matched to a gene. The germline gives CDR1 LNHNV, CDR2 YYDKDF (reference sequence). CDR3 in DNA: TGTGCCACCAGCAGAGGGCAGGGGGCATTGAACACTGAAGCTTTCTTT. Its protein is CATSRGQGALNTEAFF. Supplemented by reference TRBV15 and TRBJ1-1, the full variable domain reads DAMVIQNPRYQVTQFGKPVTLSCSQTLNHNVMYWYQQKSSQAPKLLFHYYDKDFNNEADTPDNFQSRRPNTSFCFLDIRSPGLGDTAMYLCATSRGQGALNTEAFFGQGTRLTVV.

The chain employs TRBV7-2 and TRBJ2-6, with D maybe TRBD2 (5 bases). V lost 8 bases, J lost 2 bases, and 19 bases lay in between. There are 17 residues in the CDR3. In germline, CDR1 is SGHTA, CDR2 FQGNSA. CDR3 sequence (DNA): TGTGCCAGCCACCCCCCGGGAAGGATGGCTGGGGCCAACGTCCTGACTTTC. It encodes CASHPPGRMAGANVLTF.

J is TRBJ2-7 and V is TRBV3-1 (or the pseudogene TRBV3-2); weak D call: TRBD1 (6 bases). V dropped 4 bases and J dropped 1 base, with 14 bases sitting between them. CDR1 and CDR2 (germline): LGHDT, YNNKEL (reference sequence). The CDR3 consists of 15 residues. The CDR3 DNA reads as TGTGCCAGCAGCCTAGCCCCAGGGGCATCCTACGAGCAGTACTTC. As protein: CASSLAPGASYEQYF.

The CDR3: CASSPSSSWNQPQHF. The CDR3 coding sequence is TGTGCCAGCAGCCCATCAAGTAGTTGGAATCAGCCCCAGCATTTT. V and J are TRBV6-5 and TRBJ1-5; D gene ambiguous. CDR1 and CDR2 (germline): MNHEY, SVGAGI. V dropped 6 bases and J dropped 4 bases, with 16 bases sitting between them. The CDR3 totals 15 residues.

The chain uses TRBV7-3 and TRBJ2-3; 8 bases fit TRBD1. V shed 6 bases, J shed 3 bases, and the junction held 8 bases outside the gene matches. The germline V gene has CDR1 SGHTA and CDR2 FQGTGA. There are 15 residues in the CDR3. CDR3 loop: CASSQAGGATDTQYF. For the CDR3, the DNA is TGTGCCAGCAGTCAGGCAGGGGGCGCGACAGATACGCAGTATTTT.

The chain is built from TRBV19 and TRBJ1-6; 11 bases line up with TRBD1. This CDR3 has 13 amino acids. The V and J ends lost 9 bases and 8 bases, in that order; junction bases with no gene match: 3. In germline, CDR1 is LNHDA, CDR2 SQIVND (reference sequence). The CDR3 nucleotides are TGTGCCAGCCGGGGACAGGGGGATTCACCCCTCCACTTT. Its protein is CASRGQGDSPLHF.

The chain recombines TRBV4-3 with TRBJ2-1, with 7 nucleotides matching TRBD1. The germline V gene encodes CDR1 LGHNA and CDR2 YSLEER. This CDR3 has 16 amino acids. With V trimmed by 1 base and J by 3 bases, 6 bases remained unmatched. The CDR3 sequence is CASSQGQGWDYNEQFF. The CDR3 DNA sequence: TGCGCCAGCAGCCAAGGACAGGGTTGGGACTACAATGAGCAGTTCTTC.

The chain employs TRBV3-1 (or the pseudogene TRBV3-2) and TRBJ2-4, with 8 bases lining up with TRBD2. The CDR3 extends over 14 amino acids. V was pared by 0 bases and J by 7 bases, with 2 bases of the junction left unmatched. Germline V gives CDR1 LGHDT, CDR2 YNNKEL (reference sequence). CDR3 nucleotide sequence: TGTGCCAGCAGCCAAGAGAGGACTAGCAACATTCAGTACTTC. This gives the protein CASSQERTSNIQYF.

The chain uses TRBV6-5 and TRBJ1-2; 9 bases are a match to TRBD1. The CDR3 is 16 amino acids. In germline, CDR1 is MNHEY, CDR2 SVGAGI. The J segment lost 7 bases and the V segment lost 3 bases, leaving 12 bases of the junction unmatched. CDR3 in amino acids: CASSYIGSLTGGGYTF. The CDR3 bases are TGTGCCAGCAGTTATATAGGCTCGTTGACAGGGGGTGGCTACACCTTC.

This clone was seen more than once but under ten times. The V gene is TRBV3-1 (or the pseudogene TRBV3-2), the J gene TRBJ2-2; D possibly corresponds to TRBD2 (6 bases). The CDR3 contains 18 residues. V lost 0 bases to trimming and J lost 5 bases, with 19 bases between them. Germline CDR1 LGHDT, CDR2 YNNKEL (reference sequence). CDR3 residues: CASSQEIIGGVLTGELFF. As DNA, the CDR3 is TGTGCCAGCAGCCAAGAAATCATCGGGGGAGTTCTAACCGGGGAGCTGTTTTTT.

The V gene is TRBV7-2, the J gene TRBJ2-5; 9 bases map to TRBD1. CDR3 length: 15 amino acids. Trimming took 5 bases from V and 1 from J; bases not matched to a gene: 5. The germline V gene encodes CDR1 SGHTA and CDR2 FQGNSA. The CDR3 is CASSPRQGGQETQYF. The CDR3, as DNA: TGTGCCAGCAGCCCTCGACAGGGGGGCCAAGAGACCCAGTACTTC.

This chain joins TRBV19 and TRBJ2-5; 11 nucleotides agree with TRBD2. Germline V gene data show CDR1 as LNHDA and CDR2 as SQIVND (reference sequence). Trimming removed 4 bases from V and 5 bases from J; junction bases left unmatched: 9. The CDR3 covers 16 residues. CDR3 coding DNA: TGTGCCAGTAGTAGGGATAGCGGGAGGGGTGGGGAGACCCAGTACTTC. The encoded protein is CASSRDSGRGGETQYF.

For this clone: A junction boundary mismatches the germline segment, possibly from a read error. The V call is TRBV19, the J call TRBJ1-5; unclear D gene. Germline CDR1 is LNHDA and CDR2 is SQIVND (reference sequence). The CDR3 covers 15 residues. Here the CDR3 reads CASSIRNVGNQPQHF. The CDR3 DNA reads TGTGCTAGTAGTATCAGGAATGTTGGCAATCAGCCCCAGCATTTT.

The chain carries TRBV7-2 and TRBJ2-4; 8 bases line up with TRBD1. This CDR3 region has 17 residues. V trimming: 5 bases; J trimming: 0 bases; junction bases outside the gene matches: 9. Germline values: CDR1 SGHTA, CDR2 FQGNSA. DNA of the CDR3: TGTGCCAGCAGCGCCTTCGGACAGGGACTAGCCAAAAACATTCAGTACTTC. Amino acids: CASSAFGQGLAKNIQYF. Supplemented by reference TRBV7-2 and TRBJ2-4, the full variable domain reads GAGVSQSPSNKVTEKGKDVELRCDPISGHTALYWYRQSLGQGLEFLIYFQGNSAPDKSGLPSDRFSAERTGGSVSTLTIQRTQQEDSAVYLCASSAFGQGLAKNIQYFGAGTRLSVL.

In nucleotides, the CDR3 is TGTGCCAGCAGTCCTATATCTCAAGAGACCCAGTACTTC. Protein product: CASSPISQETQYF. This rearrangement joins TRBV11-2 to TRBJ2-5, with unresolved D. The CDR3 sequence is 13 residues long. Trimming shortened V by 6 bases and J by 2 bases, and 10 bases separated the two germline ends. Germline CDR1 is SGHAT and CDR2 is FQNNGV. The variable domain in full, with the rest retrieved from reference TRBV11-2 and TRBJ2-5, is EAGVAQSPRYKIIEKRQSVAFWCNPISGHATLYWYQQILGQGPKLLIQFQNNGVVDDSQLPKDRFSAERLKGVDSTLKIQPAKLEDSAVYLCASSPISQETQYFGPGTRLLVL.

The CDR3 DNA reads TGTGCCAGCAGTAGCCTAGCGGGAGTTTACGAGCAGTACTTC. Translation: CASSSLAGVYEQYF. V and J are TRBV6-2 or TRBV6-3 and TRBJ2-7; 10 bases map to TRBD2. Germline V gene lookup returns CDR1 MNHEY and CDR2 SVGEGT. This CDR3 has 14 amino acids. The junction had 5 bases not matched to a gene; V was cut back by 5 bases and J by 4 bases.

The genes are TRBV29-1 and TRBJ2-7; possibly TRBD2 for D (6 bases). The germline V gene has CDR1 SQVTM and CDR2 ANQGSEA. CDR3 length: 12 residues. Trimming took off 0 bases at V and 8 bases at J, with 11 bases between the two ends. The CDR3 nucleotides are TGCAGCGTTGAAGATCTCCTAGCGAAGCAGTACTTC. This encodes CSVEDLLAKQYF.

This clone was recorded only once. The chain joins TRBV4-1 to TRBJ2-5, with D possibly matching TRBD2 (6 bases). Germline V gives CDR1 MGHRA, CDR2 YSYEKL. V was cut by 2 bases and J by 4 bases, with 17 bases left in between. This CDR3 has 16 amino acids. The CDR3 DNA sequence: TGCGCCAGCAGCCAATTTCCATGGGACTCAAGAGAGACCCAGTACTTC. This encodes CASSQFPWDSRETQYF.

The chain couples TRBV5-4 to TRBJ1-1; D is possibly TRBD1 (6 bases). Germline loops: CDR1 SGHNT, CDR2 YYREEE (reference sequence). The CDR3 is 14 residues long. Trimming shortened V by 2 bases and J by 4 bases, and 12 bases separated the two germline ends. The CDR3 DNA sequence: TGTGCCAGCAGCTTACAGGGTGCGAGCACTGAAGCTTTCTTT. It encodes CASSLQGASTEAFF.

The gene calls are TRBV14 and TRBJ1-6; a weak D match, TRBD1 (6 bases). Trimming cost V 0 bases and J 4 bases, with 16 bases left between them. Germline values: CDR1 SGHDN, CDR2 FVKESK. This CDR3 has 18 residues. CDR3 nucleotide sequence: TGTGCCAGCAGCCAAGATTTACCTTCGGACAGTTATAATTCACCCCTCCACTTT. Translating it yields CASSQDLPSDSYNSPLHF.